What follows are 2 T cell receptor beta chains derived from one specimen sequenced in a study of blood T cell repertoires in COVID-19 (dated by TCRdb to about 2020). Receptor libraries were prepared by the immunoSEQ multiplex PCR assay. TCRdb mirrors the immuneACCESS table, restricted to in-frame sequences. Some clones are absent from its copies; in checked studies, under half trace to an unresolved V gene, and the reason for the others is unknown. This sample lists more than 200,000 clones; approximately 81% were detected once. About 10% of the sample is in the top ten clones. The sequenced sample consisted of peripheral blood. Receptors originate from a woman of 80 years or more with COVID-19, enrolled during active disease.

This sequence joins TRBV5-1 and TRBJ2-3; D remains unclear. V shed 3 bases and J shed 0 bases, with 11 bases lying between them. This CDR3 is 15 amino acids long. CDR1 and CDR2 (germline): SGHRS, YFSETQ. CDR3 region: CASSSQSPSTDTQYF. The DNA for the CDR3 is TGCGCCAGCAGCTCACAGAGCCCTAGCACAGATACGCAGTATTTT. Drawing the rest from reference TRBV5-1 and TRBJ2-3, the complete variable domain is KAGVTQTPRYLIKTRGQQVTLSCSPISGHRSVSWYQQTPGQGLQFLFEYFSETQRNKGNFPGRFSGRQFSNSRSEMNVSTLELGDSALYLCASSSQSPSTDTQYFGPGTRLTVL.

This chain connects TRBV7-6 to TRBJ1-6; perhaps TRBD1 as D (5 bases). The CDR3 consists of 14 residues. Germline loops: CDR1 SGHVS, CDR2 FNYEAQ. Trimming took off 5 bases at V and 8 bases at J, with 13 bases between the two ends. In DNA, the CDR3 is TGTGCCAGCAGCCCGAAAAGCAGGGATTCACCCCTCCACTTT. It translates to CASSPKSRDSPLHF. Full variable domain (missing parts from reference TRBV7-6 and TRBJ1-6): GAGVSQSPRYKVTKRGQDVALRCDPISGHVSLYWYRQALGQGPEFLTYFNYEAQQDKSGLPNDRFSAERPEGSISTLTIQRTEQRDSAMYRCASSPKSRDSPLHFGNGTRLTVT.